One and the same sample provided the 20 T cell receptor beta chains below, sequenced in a study of blood T cell repertoires in COVID-19 (dated by TCRdb to between 2020 and 2021). Library preparation employed the immunoSEQ multiplex PCR assay. Here the immuneACCESS table is served through TCRdb, limited to in-frame sequences with V and J called. Missing clones are a known gap in these copies; in checked studies unresolved V genes cover under half, and the rest lacks a known reason. The sample includes fewer than 200,000 clones, with roughly 89% observed a single time. The ten largest clones represent 3% to 3.5% of the sample. Sequencing was done on a sample of PBMCs or T cells enriched from blood (not recorded which). Source of these receptors: a woman aged 30 to 39 who had been exposed to COVID-19.

The gene calls are TRBV6-6 and TRBJ1-1, with D possibly being TRBD1 (6 bases). CDR3 length equals 13 residues. CDR1 and CDR2 (germline): MNHNY, SVGAGI (reference sequence). The V end was cut by 2 bases, the J end by 7 bases, with 11 bases between. For the CDR3, the DNA is TGTGCCAGCAGTTACCCTGGGGGCGTTGAAGCTTTCTTT. Protein: CASSYPGGVEAFF.

This clone was recorded a few times. This rearrangement joins TRBV5-3 to TRBJ1-5; D unclear. TRBV5-3 carries the ORF label, with uncertain function. The CDR3 is 11 amino acids. V was pared by 3 bases and J by 4 bases, with 2 bases between. The CDR3 region has the DNA TGTGCCAGAAGCTCTAATCAGCCCCAGCATTTT. It translates to CARSSNQPQHF.

The chain has TRBV12-3 or TRBV12-4 and TRBJ2-5; D is unresolved. V shed 3 bases and J shed 2 bases, with 7 bases lying between them. The CDR3 totals 13 residues. This chain's CDR3 is CASSFAEQETQYF. The CDR3 DNA follows: TGTGCCAGCAGTTTCGCGGAGCAAGAGACCCAGTACTTC.

The rearrangement joins TRBV7-9 to TRBJ2-7; weak D call: TRBD2 (5 bases). Deletions cut 1 base from V and 2 bases from J, with 12 bases between. CDR1 SEHNR and CDR2 FQNEAQ come from the germline V gene (reference sequence). The length of the CDR3 is 15 residues. CDR3 DNA: TGTGCCAGCAGCTTAGGCGGGTCGGAAGCCTACGAGCAGTACTTC. This sequence encodes CASSLGGSEAYEQYF.

The rearrangement joins TRBV4-1 to TRBJ1-4; D is undetermined. Deletions cut 5 bases from V and 1 base from J, with 8 bases between. The germline gives CDR1 MGHRA, CDR2 YSYEKL. The CDR3 loop spans 14 amino acids. In DNA form, the CDR3 reads TGCGCCAGCAGCTCCGGGGAAACTAATGAAAAACTGTTTTTT. This encodes CASSSGETNEKLFF.

This chain joins TRBV11-2 and TRBJ1-2; D is unresolved. Germline V gene sequence: CDR1 SGHAT, CDR2 FQNNGV. The V end was cut by 4 bases, the J end by 5 bases, with 20 bases between. This CDR3 spans 16 amino acids. The CDR3 bases are TGTGCCAGCAGCTCCCACGCTCAGACACGCGTATATGGCTACACCTTC. It is translated as CASSSHAQTRVYGYTF.

This clone was detected only once. The chain is built from TRBV6-5 and TRBJ1-4, with unresolved D. Germline CDR1 MNHEY, CDR2 SVGAGI. Trimming removed 4 bases from V and 6 bases from J, with 18 bases in between. This CDR3 has 16 amino acids. CDR3 nucleotide sequence: TGTGCCAGCAGTTCCAGCTCAGGTTTTCGGTATGAAAAACTGTTTTTT. The encoded protein is CASSSSSGFRYEKLFF.

V is TRBV5-1 and J is TRBJ2-3, with D maybe TRBD2 (6 bases). V lost 2 bases and J 2 bases, leaving 9 bases between the germline ends. The CDR3 contains 14 residues. The germline gives CDR1 SGHRS, CDR2 YFSETQ. CDR3 coding DNA: TGCGCCAGCAGCTTTAGGGACTCCACAGATACGCAGTATTTT. Amino acids: CASSFRDSTDTQYF. The full variable domain, its missing parts supplied by reference TRBV5-1 and TRBJ2-3, is KAGVTQTPRYLIKTRGQQVTLSCSPISGHRSVSWYQQTPGQGLQFLFEYFSETQRNKGNFPGRFSGRQFSNSRSEMNVSTLELGDSALYLCASSFRDSTDTQYFGPGTRLTVL.

The chain links TRBV4-1 to TRBJ2-2; possibly TRBD1 for D (6 bases). V dropped 3 bases and J dropped 5 bases, with 16 bases sitting between them. CDR1 is MGHRA, CDR2 YSYEKL, per germline. The CDR3 is made up of 16 amino acids. CDR3 sequence (DNA): TGCGCCAGCAGCCATGCTCAGGGGCCAAGGACCGGGGAGCTGTTTTTT. Its protein product is CASSHAQGPRTGELFF.

CDR3 DNA: TGCGCCAGCAGCCAAGATGAGGAGGCGACAGGGGACGGCTACACCTTC. It codes for CASSQDEEATGDGYTF. The genes are TRBV4-3 and TRBJ1-2, with 8 bases that match TRBD1. The germline CDR1 and CDR2 sequences are LGHNA and YSLEER. Trimming took 0 bases from V and 8 from J; bases not matched to a gene: 11. This CDR3 comprises 16 residues.

The chain combines TRBV19 with TRBJ2-7; D gene unclear. Germline CDR1 and CDR2: LNHDA and SQIVND (reference sequence). Trimming shortened V by 4 bases and J by 3 bases, and 16 bases separated the two germline ends. This CDR3 comprises 15 residues. The CDR3 reads CASSKIGRSDYEQYF. CDR3 sequence (DNA): TGTGCCAGTAGTAAGATTGGGCGTTCTGACTACGAGCAGTACTTC.

The rearrangement joins TRBV4-1 to TRBJ2-7, with D possibly matching TRBD1 (5 bases). The CDR3 contains 12 residues. The V and J ends lost 4 bases and 4 bases respectively, with 8 bases between them. Germline V CDR1 and CDR2: MGHRA, YSYEKL. The CDR3 spells CASSPDSYEQYF. In DNA, the CDR3 is TGCGCCAGCAGCCCCGACAGTTACGAGCAGTACTTC.

The rearrangement joins TRBV2 to TRBJ2-5, with TRBD2 identical over 8 bases. The junction had 7 bases not matched to a gene; V was cut back by 3 bases and J by 4 bases. The CDR3 has 15 amino acids. Germline CDR1 reads SNHLY; CDR2 reads FYNNEI. The CDR3 DNA reads as TGTGCCAGCAGTGACCCGGGGGGGCGGGGAGAGACCCAGTACTTC. Translating it yields CASSDPGGRGETQYF.

The V gene is TRBV12-5, the J gene TRBJ1-1; D might be TRBD1 (5 bases). V was trimmed by 1 base and J by 8 bases, leaving 5 bases between them. The CDR3 contains 11 residues. The germline V gene encodes CDR1 LGHNT and CDR2 FRNRAP. The CDR3, as DNA: TGTGCTAGTGGTTTGGCAGGGGAAGCTTTCTTT. Its translation is CASGLAGEAFF.

The genes are TRBV7-9 and TRBJ1-6; tentatively, D is TRBD1 (5 bases). Per the germline V gene, CDR1 is SEHNR and CDR2 is FQNEAQ (reference sequence). V was clipped by 3 bases and J by 9 bases, with 12 bases between them. The CDR3 has 14 residues. DNA for the CDR3: TGTGCCAGCAGCTTCAGGGTAGACGGTTCACCCCTCCACTTT. Its protein is CASSFRVDGSPLHF.

This clone has more than one count but fewer than ten. The V call is TRBV5-6, the J call TRBJ2-2, with 12 bases aligning to TRBD2. The CDR3 is 18 residues long. Germline V CDR1 and CDR2: SGHDT, YYEEEE. Trimming removed 4 bases from V and 6 bases from J; junction bases left unmatched: 13. CDR3 residues: CASSKIGLAGFKAGELFF. As DNA, the CDR3 is TGTGCCAGCAGCAAAATTGGACTAGCGGGGTTTAAGGCCGGGGAGCTGTTTTTT.

As concerns this clone: The sample holds other DNA sequences that translate to the same CDR3. J is TRBJ1-1 and V is TRBV23-1; possible D gene TRBD1, 5 bases. TRBV23-1 is an open reading frame whose function is uncertain. The CDR3 is made up of 14 amino acids. V lost 7 bases, J lost 7 bases, and 19 bases lay in between. The CDR3 region has the DNA TGCGCCAGCAATTCTGACAGCGAGACTTATGAAGCTTTCTTT. Its translation: CASNSDSETYEAFF.

The genes are TRBV4-2 and TRBJ2-5, with TRBD2 matching over 11 bases. The germline V gene encodes CDR1 LGHNA and CDR2 YNFKEQ. With 4 bases clipped from V and 5 bases from J, the junction kept 18 bases outside the gene matches. The length of the CDR3 is 19 residues. CDR3 in amino acids: CASSLDSTSGVRQGETQYF. The DNA for the CDR3 is TGTGCCAGCAGCCTCGATTCGACTAGCGGGGTCAGACAGGGTGAGACCCAGTACTTC.

V is TRBV7-9 and J is TRBJ1-1, with 7 nucleotides matching TRBD1. V lost 3 bases, J lost 4 bases, and 5 bases stayed unmatched. This CDR3 region has 14 residues. CDR1 and CDR2 from the germline V gene are SEHNR and FQNEAQ (reference sequence). The CDR3 region has the DNA TGTGCCAGCAGCTTGACAGGGAAGTCCACTGAAGCTTTCTTT. Its protein is CASSLTGKSTEAFF.

The V gene is TRBV14, the J gene TRBJ2-1; possibly TRBD2 for D (6 bases). V lost 4 bases, J lost 9 bases, and 22 bases lay in between. Germline V gene lookup returns CDR1 SGHDN and CDR2 FVKESK. The CDR3 length is 16 residues. CDR3 loop: CASSPRRVAAQGEQFF. The CDR3, as DNA: TGTGCCAGCAGCCCACGGCGGGTAGCGGCCCAGGGTGAGCAGTTCTTC.